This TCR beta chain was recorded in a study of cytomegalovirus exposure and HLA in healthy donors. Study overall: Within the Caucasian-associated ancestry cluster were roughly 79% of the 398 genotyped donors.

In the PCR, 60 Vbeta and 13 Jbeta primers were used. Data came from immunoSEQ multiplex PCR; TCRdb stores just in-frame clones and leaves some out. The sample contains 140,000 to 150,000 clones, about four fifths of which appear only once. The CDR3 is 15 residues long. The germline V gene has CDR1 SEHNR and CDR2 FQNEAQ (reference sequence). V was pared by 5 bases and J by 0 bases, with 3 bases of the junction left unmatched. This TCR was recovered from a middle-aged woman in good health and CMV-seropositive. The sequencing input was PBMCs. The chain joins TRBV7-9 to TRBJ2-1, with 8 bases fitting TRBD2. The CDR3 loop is CASSRSGSSYNEQFF. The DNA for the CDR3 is TGTGCCAGCAGCCGAAGCGGGAGCTCCTACAATGAGCAGTTCTTC.